This T cell receptor (beta chain) originates from a study of T-cell reconstitution after alpha-beta-depleted transplantation in children. Preparation of the TCRbeta library involved a method that used unique molecular identifiers. TCRdb called the PCR reads again in MiXCR, with one record for every CDR3 protein. The sample contains approximately 590,000 distinct CDR3 sequences, 10% of which appear only once. Trimming removed 1 base from V and 1 base from J, with 11 bases in between. The CDR3 extends over 15 amino acids. The starting material was PBMCs from the stem cell graft donor, obtained from the stem cell graft. The receptor was derived from a human donor who donated a stem cell graft to a child with acute myeloid leukemia. The V and J genes are TRBV12-3 or TRBV12-4 and TRBJ2-7; D may be TRBD1 (6 bases). The CDR3 coding sequence is TGTGCCAGCAGTTTAGGGGCAGGGGTATCCTACGAGCAGTACTTC. Protein sequence: CASSLGAGVSYEQYF.